This TCR beta chain was found in a study of beta chain features in type 1 diabetes. Study context: Age, gender, cell numbers and subset yield matched between patients and controls. Sorted cells numbering over 95,000,000 were examined across all samples. Overall study results and limits: For patients, the naive, central memory and Treg TCRB repertoires appeared more alike than for healthy donors. Among patients with Type 1 diabetes, TCRB CDR3s were moderately but significantly shorter in every one of the four CD4+ subsets.

This clone has a handful of counts. Its antigen is not known. Expressed TCRB transcripts were sequenced because the entire RNA isolate underwent reverse transcription. Repertoires were generated with immunoSEQ multiplex PCR, while TCRdb's copy carries only in-frame clones and drops some. The repertoire includes roughly 170,000 clones, roughly an eighth of them detected once, and around 0.63% sits in the top ten. From germline, CDR1 is SGHDN and CDR2 FVKESK. The CDR3 spans 14 residues. V lost 4 bases to trimming and J lost 14 bases; unmatched junction nucleotides: 9. The chain couples TRBV14 to TRBJ2-4; TRBD2 aligns across 12 bases. The receptor was derived from a woman younger than 30 in good health. Sequenced: central memory CD4+ T cells from blood. The CDR3 spells CASSPFRTSGNKYF. The DNA for the CDR3 is TGTGCCAGCAGCCCTTTCCGGACTAGCGGGAATAAGTACTTC.